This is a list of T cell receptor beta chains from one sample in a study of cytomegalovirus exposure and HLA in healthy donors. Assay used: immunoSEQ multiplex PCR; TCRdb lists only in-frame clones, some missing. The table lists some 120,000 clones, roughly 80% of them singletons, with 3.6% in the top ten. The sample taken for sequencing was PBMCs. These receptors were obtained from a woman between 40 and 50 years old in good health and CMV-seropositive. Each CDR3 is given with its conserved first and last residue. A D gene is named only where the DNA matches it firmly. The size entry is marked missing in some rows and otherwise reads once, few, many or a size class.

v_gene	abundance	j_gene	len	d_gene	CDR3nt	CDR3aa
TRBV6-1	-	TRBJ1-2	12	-	TGTGCCAGCAGTGAAGACGGCTATGGCTACACCTTC	CASSEDGYGYTF
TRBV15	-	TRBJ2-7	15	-	TGTGCCACCAGCAGAGATGGTCAGGGAAGGAACGAGCAGTACTTC	CATSRDGQGRNEQYF
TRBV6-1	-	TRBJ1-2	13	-	TGTGCCAGCAGTGAATCCGAATATGAGGGCTACACCTTC	CASSESEYEGYTF
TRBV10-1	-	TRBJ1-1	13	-	TGCGCCAGCAGAGGACAGCAGAACACTGAAGCTTTCTTT	CASRGQQNTEAFF
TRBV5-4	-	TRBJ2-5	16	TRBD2	TGTGCCAGCAGCTTAGGACTAGCGGGAGCGCAAGAGACCCAGTACTTC	CASSLGLAGAQETQYF
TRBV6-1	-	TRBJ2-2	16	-	TGTGCCAGCAGTGAACCCCCGGGGGGCCGCACCGGGGAGCTGTTTTTT	CASSEPPGGRTGELFF
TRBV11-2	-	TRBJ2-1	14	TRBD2	TGTGCCAGCAGATTAATTAGCGGGACGTATGAGCAGTTCTTC	CASRLISGTYEQFF
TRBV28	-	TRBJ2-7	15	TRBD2	TGTGCCAGCAGTTTTCGCGGGAGAGGTAGCGACGAGCAGTACTTC	CASSFRGRGSDEQYF
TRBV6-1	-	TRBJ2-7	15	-	TGTGCCAGCAGTGAAGCGACTACTACCGGCTACGAGCAGTACTTC	CASSEATTTGYEQYF
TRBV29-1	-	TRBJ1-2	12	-	TGCAGCGCGGACAGTCCGGCAAGTGGCTACACCTTC	CSADSPASGYTF
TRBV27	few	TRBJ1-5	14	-	TGTGCCAGCAGTTTAGGGGCCCACAATCAGCCCCAGCATTTT	CASSLGAHNQPQHF
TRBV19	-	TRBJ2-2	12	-	TGTGCCAGTAGTATGGACAGCGGGGAGCTGTTTTTT	CASSMDSGELFF
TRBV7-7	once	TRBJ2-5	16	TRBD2	TGTGCTAGCAGCTTGACTAGCGGGAGGTTACAAGAGACCCAGTACTTC	CASSLTSGRLQETQYF
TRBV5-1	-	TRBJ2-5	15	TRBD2	TGCGCCAGCAGCCGGACTAGCGGGAGCCTCCCGACCCAGTACTTC	CASSRTSGSLPTQYF
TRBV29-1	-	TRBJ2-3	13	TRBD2	TGCAGCGGGGGGGGAACTAGCACAGATACGCAGTATTTT	CSGGGTSTDTQYF
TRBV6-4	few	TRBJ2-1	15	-	TGTGCCAGCAGTGACTCTAGCGGCTCCTACAATGAGCAGTTCTTC	CASSDSSGSYNEQFF
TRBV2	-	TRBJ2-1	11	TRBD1	TGTGCCAGCAGCACAGGGGGTGAGCAGTTCTTC	CASSTGGEQFF
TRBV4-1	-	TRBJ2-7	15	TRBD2	TGCGCCAGCAGCCTAAGACTAGCGGGAGGGCACGAGCAGTACTTC	CASSLRLAGGHEQYF
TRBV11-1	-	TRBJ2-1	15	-	TGTGCCAGCAGCGTAGCTGCTAGCATCAACAATGAGCAGTTCTTC	CASSVAASINNEQFF
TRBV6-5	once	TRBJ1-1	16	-	TGTGCCAGCAGTTACGGTTTGGGGGGGGAGAACACTGAAGCTTTCTTT	CASSYGLGGENTEAFF
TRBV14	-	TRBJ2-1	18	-	TGTGCCAGCAGCCTTTTATCGGCAAACTACCCTCAACACAATGAGCAGTTCTTC	CASSLLSANYPQHNEQFF
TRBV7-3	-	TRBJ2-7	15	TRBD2	TGTGCCAGCAGCTCGTCCCCGGGACTAGCTAGCGAGCAGTACTTC	CASSSSPGLASEQYF
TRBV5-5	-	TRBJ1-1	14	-	TGTGCCAGCAGCTTACAGGGTAAGCGCACTGAAGCTTTCTTT	CASSLQGKRTEAFF
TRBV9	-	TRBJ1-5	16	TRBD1	TGTGCCAGCAGCGCAGGGGGCGCCGGGAGCAATCAGCCCCAGCATTTT	CASSAGGAGSNQPQHF
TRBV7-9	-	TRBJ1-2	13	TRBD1	TGTGCCAGCAGCTCGGGACAGGGTTTTGGCTACACCTTC	CASSSGQGFGYTF
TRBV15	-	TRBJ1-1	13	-	TGTGCCACAAACGCCGGTTTAGACACTGAAGCTTTCTTT	CATNAGLDTEAFF
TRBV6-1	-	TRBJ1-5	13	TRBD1	TGTGCCAGCAGGGACAGGGAAGACCAGCCCCAGCATTTT	CASRDREDQPQHF
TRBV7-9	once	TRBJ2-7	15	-	TGTGCCAGCAGCTTAGGGCAAGGGGGTGGGGTCGAGCAGTACTTC	CASSLGQGGGVEQYF
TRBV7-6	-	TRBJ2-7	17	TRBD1	TGTGCCAGCAGCCAACGGAAAATAGGACAGGGGGTTTACGAGCAGTACTTC	CASSQRKIGQGVYEQYF
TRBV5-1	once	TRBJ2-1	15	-	TGCGCCAGCAGCTTAACTAGCCCGGTTGTTAATGAGCAGTTCTTC	CASSLTSPVVNEQFF
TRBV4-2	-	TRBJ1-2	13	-	TGTGCCAGCAGTTCAGGGATGGACTATGGCTACACCTTC	CASSSGMDYGYTF
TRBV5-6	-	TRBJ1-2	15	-	TGTGCCAGCAGCTTGGGAGGGAGGACGGTGGTAGGCTACACCTTC	CASSLGGRTVVGYTF
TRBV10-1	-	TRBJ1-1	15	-	TGCGCCAGCAGTGAGCGTAGCGGTATGAACACTGAAGCTTTCTTT	CASSERSGMNTEAFF
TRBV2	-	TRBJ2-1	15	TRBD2	TGTGCCAGCAGGACCGGGACTAGCGGCTACAATGAGCAGTTCTTC	CASRTGTSGYNEQFF
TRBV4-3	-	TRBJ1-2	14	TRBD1	TGCGCCAGCAGCCAAGATTTACAGGGGTATGGCTACACCTTC	CASSQDLQGYGYTF
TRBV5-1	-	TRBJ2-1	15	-	TGCGCCAGCAGCTTAGCCGCGGGATCCTACAATGAGCAGTTCTTC	CASSLAAGSYNEQFF
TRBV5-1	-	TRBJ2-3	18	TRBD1	TGCGCCAGCAGCTTGACGCCGGACAGGTCCCACGACACAGATACGCAATATTTT	CASSLTPDRSHDTDTQYF
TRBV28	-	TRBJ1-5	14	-	TGTGCCACAAACTCAGGGGACACCAATCAGCCCCAGCATTTT	CATNSGDTNQPQHF
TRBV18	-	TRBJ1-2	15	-	TGTGCCAGCTCACCAGCGCTGGACAGCGAGTATGGCTACACCTTC	CASSPALDSEYGYTF
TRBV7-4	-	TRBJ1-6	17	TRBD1	TGTGCCAGCAGCGCAGCGGTGGGGACAGCCGATAATTCACCCCTCCACTTT	CASSAAVGTADNSPLHF
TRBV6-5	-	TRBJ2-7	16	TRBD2	TGTGCCAGCAGTTACGGGACTAGCGGGGGGGGTAAGGAGCAGTACTTC	CASSYGTSGGGKEQYF
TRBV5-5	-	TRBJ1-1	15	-	TGTGCCAGCAGCGCGGGCCAGGGGCGAAGCGTTGAAGCTTTCTTT	CASSAGQGRSVEAFF
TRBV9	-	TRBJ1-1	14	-	TGTGCCAGCAGCCACCGGACAGAGAACACTGAAGCTTTCTTT	CASSHRTENTEAFF
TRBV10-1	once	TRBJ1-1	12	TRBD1	TGCGCCAGCAGTGAAGGGACAGGGAGGACTTTCTTT	CASSEGTGRTFF
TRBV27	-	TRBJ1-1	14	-	TGTGCCAGCAGTTTCAGGCAGGAGAACACTGAAGCTTTCTTT	CASSFRQENTEAFF
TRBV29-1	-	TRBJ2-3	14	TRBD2	TGCAGCGCCGAGGGACTAGCGGGGCTAGATACGCAGTATTTT	CSAEGLAGLDTQYF
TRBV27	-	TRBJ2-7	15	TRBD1	TGTGCCAGCAGTTTCGATGGACAGGGGGCCGACGAGCAGTACTTC	CASSFDGQGADEQYF
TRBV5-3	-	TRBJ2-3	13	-	TGTGCCAGAAGCGGGCATAGCACAGATACGCAGTATTTT	CARSGHSTDTQYF
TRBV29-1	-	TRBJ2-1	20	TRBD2	TGCAGCGTTGAAACCCGCGCTGGGACTAGCGGGAGAGGGGGTTACAATGAGCAGTTCTTC	CSVETRAGTSGRGGYNEQFF